The rows below give T cell receptor beta chains drawn from one sample of a study of T cell responses to AZD1222 COVID-19 vaccine. The assay was immunoSEQ multiplex PCR, and TCRdb's table has in-frame clones only and misses some. The sample includes about 170,000 clones, about nine tenths of them seen just once. The specimen was peripheral blood, collected on day 0 of AZD1222 vaccination. The receptors stem from an adult in good health. The CDR3 runs from the conserved cysteine through the conserved F or W. Fields, in order: D gene, V gene, clone size, J gene, CDR3 protein, CDR3 DNA. A D gene is named only where the DNA matches it firmly. The size of a clone is reported for some rows only, either as once, few or many, or as a class for expanded clones.

d_gene: TRBD1; v_gene: TRBV5-4; abundance: -; j_gene: TRBJ2-7; CDR3aa: CASSLSGQISYEQYF; CDR3nt: TGTGCCAGCAGCTTGTCGGGACAGATTTCCTACGAGCAGTACTTC
d_gene: TRBD2; v_gene: TRBV18; abundance: -; j_gene: TRBJ2-1; CDR3aa: CASSPPGSGRLHNEQFF; CDR3nt: TGTGCCAGCTCACCCCCAGGGAGCGGGAGACTCCACAATGAGCAGTTCTTC
d_gene: -; v_gene: TRBV19; abundance: -; j_gene: TRBJ1-5; CDR3aa: CASSIKPGGRNQPQHF; CDR3nt: TGTGCCAGTAGTATAAAACCCGGGGGTCGCAATCAGCCCCAGCATTTT
d_gene: -; v_gene: TRBV1; abundance: -; j_gene: TRBJ2-1; CDR3aa: CTSSQTDRGNNNEQFF; CDR3nt: TGCACCAGCAGCCAGACGGACAGGGGGAATAACAATGAGCAGTTCTTC
d_gene: -; v_gene: TRBV5-6; abundance: -; j_gene: TRBJ1-5; CDR3aa: CASSRRGGVQPQHF; CDR3nt: TGTGCCAGCAGCCGGAGGGGGGGCGTTCAGCCCCAGCATTTT
d_gene: -; v_gene: TRBV27; abundance: -; j_gene: TRBJ2-2; CDR3aa: CASSSNTGELFF; CDR3nt: TGTGCCAGCAGTTCTAACACCGGGGAGCTGTTTTTT
d_gene: TRBD1; v_gene: TRBV19; abundance: -; j_gene: TRBJ1-5; CDR3aa: CASRDSSLGPQHF; CDR3nt: TGTGCCAGCCGGGACAGCTCGTTGGGGCCCCAGCATTTT
d_gene: -; v_gene: TRBV11-2; abundance: -; j_gene: TRBJ1-6; CDR3aa: CASSLDLGQGYNSPLHF; CDR3nt: TGTGCCAGCAGCTTAGATCTCGGCCAGGGGTATAATTCACCCCTCCACTTT
d_gene: TRBD1; v_gene: TRBV9; abundance: -; j_gene: TRBJ1-6; CDR3aa: CASSVYRDRQTPLHF; CDR3nt: TGTGCCAGCAGCGTATACCGGGACAGGCAAACACCCCTCCACTTT
d_gene: -; v_gene: TRBV2; abundance: -; j_gene: TRBJ1-6; CDR3aa: CASSEGSGASSPLHF; CDR3nt: TGTGCCAGCAGCGAAGGGTCAGGGGCATCTTCACCCCTCCACTTT
d_gene: TRBD1; v_gene: TRBV2; abundance: -; j_gene: TRBJ2-3; CDR3aa: CASSGDRGLGTQYF; CDR3nt: TGTGCCAGCAGTGGGGACAGGGGGCTAGGTACGCAGTATTTT
d_gene: -; v_gene: TRBV7-9; abundance: -; j_gene: TRBJ1-6; CDR3aa: CASRPDYNSPLHF; CDR3nt: TGTGCCAGCAGGCCAGATTATAATTCACCCCTCCACTTT
d_gene: -; v_gene: TRBV7-2; abundance: few; j_gene: TRBJ1-4; CDR3aa: CASSQGRANEKLFF; CDR3nt: TGTGCCAGCAGCCAGGGGAGAGCTAATGAAAAACTGTTTTTT
d_gene: TRBD1; v_gene: TRBV5-1; abundance: -; j_gene: TRBJ1-1; CDR3aa: CASSLDRGKMAFF; CDR3nt: TGCGCCAGCAGCTTGGACAGGGGGAAGATGGCTTTCTTT
d_gene: TRBD1; v_gene: TRBV9; abundance: -; j_gene: TRBJ1-6; CDR3aa: CASSPQGVTSPLHF; CDR3nt: TGTGCCAGCAGCCCACAGGGGGTAACTTCACCCCTCCACTTT
d_gene: TRBD1; v_gene: TRBV19; abundance: once; j_gene: TRBJ1-2; CDR3aa: CASRSGTVGYTF; CDR3nt: TGTGCCAGTAGGAGCGGGACAGTCGGCTACACCTTC
d_gene: TRBD1; v_gene: TRBV5-8; abundance: -; j_gene: TRBJ1-6; CDR3aa: CASSLGQGYNSPLHF; CDR3nt: TGTGCCAGCAGCTTGGGACAGGGATATAATTCACCCCTCCACTTT
d_gene: -; v_gene: TRBV11-2; abundance: -; j_gene: TRBJ2-1; CDR3aa: CASSLDQRGALGSSYNEQFF; CDR3nt: TGTGCCAGCAGCTTAGATCAGAGGGGGGCCCTGGGAAGCTCCTACAATGAGCAGTTCTTC
d_gene: -; v_gene: TRBV13; abundance: -; j_gene: TRBJ2-7; CDR3aa: CASSPRAGSSYEQYF; CDR3nt: TGTGCCAGCAGCCCCCGCGCGGGGAGCTCCTACGAGCAGTACTTC
d_gene: TRBD2; v_gene: TRBV18; abundance: -; j_gene: TRBJ2-2; CDR3aa: CASSPRLAPNTGELFF; CDR3nt: TGTGCCAGCTCACCACGACTAGCGCCGAACACCGGGGAGCTGTTTTTT
d_gene: -; v_gene: TRBV3-1/TRBV3-2; abundance: once; j_gene: TRBJ2-2; CDR3aa: CASRANTGELFF; CDR3nt: TGTGCCAGCAGGGCGAACACCGGGGAGCTGTTTTTT